The rows below give T cell receptor beta chains drawn from one sample of a study of cytomegalovirus exposure and HLA in healthy donors. Generated by immunoSEQ multiplex PCR, the TCRdb table keeps only in-frame clones and is missing some. The sample lists about 110,000 clones; about 16% were seen once. The sequencing sample was made of PBMCs. These receptors originate from a female donor in good health and CMV-seronegative. The conserved cysteine and the conserved F or W are not part of the CDR3 here.

v_call	j_call	cdr3_length	cdr3_aa
TRBV28	TRBJ2-7	13	ASSLPTSGTYEQY
TRBV6-5	TRBJ2-7	13	ASSFGRGGAYEQY
TRBV7-7	TRBJ2-1	13	ASSPGASGVDEQF
TRBV5-6	TRBJ1-4	13	ASSWGGSTNEKLF
TRBV28	TRBJ2-1	14	ASSLRGRVVGNEQF
TRBV12-5	TRBJ1-3	11	ASGKSPRDIAY
TRBV29-1	TRBJ1-5	11	SATTGNNQPQH
TRBV29-1	TRBJ2-7	13	SVREGLSTSYEQY
TRBV28	TRBJ2-7	11	ASSFGTYYEQY
TRBV7-9	TRBJ2-7	13	ASSLKGTGIYEQY
TRBV30	TRBJ1-1	12	AWSPGVGYTEAF
TRBV4-3	TRBJ2-5	16	ASSQGIAGGGEQETQY
TRBV5-6	TRBJ1-1	14	ASSLGYRGLATEAF
TRBV5-6	TRBJ1-2	11	ASSLQGVHGYT
TRBV4-3	TRBJ2-7	11	ASSQTTGPEQY
TRBV5-8	TRBJ2-7	10	ASVALPYEQY
TRBV25-1	TRBJ1-2	11	ASSYRVDYGYT
TRBV10-1	TRBJ2-1	15	ASSESTSGGVYNEQF
TRBV6-1	TRBJ1-1	12	ASSETRVNTEAF
TRBV4-3	TRBJ1-2	12	ASSHGQSNYGYT
TRBV13	TRBJ2-7	16	ASSSGLAGAPLSYEQY
TRBV7-9	TRBJ1-2	11	ASSLGGEYGYT
TRBV11-2	TRBJ2-2	11	ASSLSYTGELF
TRBV6-5	TRBJ2-1	13	ASSRTSGGVDEQF
TRBV28	TRBJ2-7	14	ASSLRPSGSSYEQY
TRBV10-3	TRBJ2-1	13	AISEDRGLFNEQF
TRBV14	TRBJ1-1	12	ASSQAGAYTEAF